The present entry profiles one T cell receptor beta chain with its context. The read finishes 3 residues shy of the CDR3 end, and the germline J gene is used to complete it. Per germline, CDR1 GTSNPN and CDR2 SVGIG (reference sequence). This CDR3 has 12 amino acids. The sample is drawn from a study of T cells in women clearing cervical HPV infection. Study at large: Controls' single incident HPV16 infection cleared within 12 months without precancer.

Sequenced by immunoSEQ multiplex PCR; TCRdb stores in-frame clones only, minus some. The sample shows more than 30,000 clones, and roughly 4% sits with its ten largest clones. Sequenced sample: blood buffy coat. V is TRBV30 and J is TRBJ1-2; 7 bases line up with TRBD1. The sequence was collected from a woman between 18 and 69 years old with a cervical HPV16 infection that either progressed to CIN3+ or cleared (not recorded which). The DNA read from the CDR3 is TGTGCCTGGAGTAGACAGGGTTACGGC. Translated: CAWSRQGYG. The whole CDR3 protein is CAWSRQGYGYTF.